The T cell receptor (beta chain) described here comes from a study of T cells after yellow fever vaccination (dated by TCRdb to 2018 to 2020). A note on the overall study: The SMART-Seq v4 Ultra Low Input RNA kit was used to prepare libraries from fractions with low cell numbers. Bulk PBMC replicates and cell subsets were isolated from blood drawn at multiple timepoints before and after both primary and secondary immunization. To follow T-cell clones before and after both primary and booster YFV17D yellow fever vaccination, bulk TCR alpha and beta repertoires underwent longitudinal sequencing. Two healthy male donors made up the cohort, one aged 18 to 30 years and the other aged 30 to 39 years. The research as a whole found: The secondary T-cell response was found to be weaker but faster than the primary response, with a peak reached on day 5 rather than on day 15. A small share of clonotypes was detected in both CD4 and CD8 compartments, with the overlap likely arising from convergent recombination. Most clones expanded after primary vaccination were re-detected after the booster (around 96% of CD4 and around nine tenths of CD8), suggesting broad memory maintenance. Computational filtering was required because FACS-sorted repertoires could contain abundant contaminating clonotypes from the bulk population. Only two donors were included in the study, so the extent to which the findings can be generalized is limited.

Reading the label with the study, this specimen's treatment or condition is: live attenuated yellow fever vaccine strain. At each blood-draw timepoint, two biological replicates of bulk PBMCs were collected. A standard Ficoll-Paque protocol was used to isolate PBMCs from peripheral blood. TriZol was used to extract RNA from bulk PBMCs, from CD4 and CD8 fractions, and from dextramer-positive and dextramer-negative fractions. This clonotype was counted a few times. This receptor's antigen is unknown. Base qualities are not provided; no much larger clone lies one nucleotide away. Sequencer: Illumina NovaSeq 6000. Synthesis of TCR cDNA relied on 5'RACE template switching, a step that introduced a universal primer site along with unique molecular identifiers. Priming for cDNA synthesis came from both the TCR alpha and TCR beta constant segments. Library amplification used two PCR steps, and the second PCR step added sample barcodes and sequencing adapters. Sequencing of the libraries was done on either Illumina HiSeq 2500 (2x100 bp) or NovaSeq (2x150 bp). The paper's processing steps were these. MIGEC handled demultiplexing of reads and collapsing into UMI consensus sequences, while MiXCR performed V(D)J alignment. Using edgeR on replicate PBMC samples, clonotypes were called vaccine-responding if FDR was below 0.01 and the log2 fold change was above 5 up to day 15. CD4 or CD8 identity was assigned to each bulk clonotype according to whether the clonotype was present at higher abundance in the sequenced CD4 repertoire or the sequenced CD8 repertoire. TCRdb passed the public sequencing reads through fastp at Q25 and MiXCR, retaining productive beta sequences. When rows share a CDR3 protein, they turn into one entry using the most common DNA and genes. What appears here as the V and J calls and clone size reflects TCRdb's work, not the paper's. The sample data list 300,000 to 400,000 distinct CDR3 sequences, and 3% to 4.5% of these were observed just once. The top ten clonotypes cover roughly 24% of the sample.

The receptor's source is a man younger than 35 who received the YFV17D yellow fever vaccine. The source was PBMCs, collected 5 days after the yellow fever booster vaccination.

CDR3 loop: CASSFRDGSQETQYF. In nucleotides, the sequence is TGTGCCAGCAGCTTCCGGGACGGCAGCCAAGAGACCCAGTACTTC. The receptor chain draws on TRBV7-2 and TRBJ2-5; the D gene is tentatively TRBD1 or TRBD2, each matching 5 bases. The CDR3 has 15 amino acids, counting the end cysteine and phenylalanine. The only DNA kept is the CDR3, 45 bases in frame from the first base. V and J lose 3 bases and 1 base, and a span of 12 bases separates them. Taken from the germline V gene, the CDR1 and CDR2 loops are SGHTA and FQGNSA.